Listed below are T cell receptor beta chains from one sample, sequenced in a study of long-term antiretroviral therapy in people with HIV. TCRdb's copy holds only in-frame clones and misses some; the assay was immunoSEQ multiplex PCR. In the table there are 15,000 to 20,000 clones, around 84% of which are singletons. Specimen: unsorted PBMCs, collected 0.1 years after starting antiretroviral therapy. The receptors derive from a man aged 18-30 years with HIV. Each CDR3 is given with its conserved first and last residue. Each record gives: clone size, V gene, J gene, D gene, CDR3 DNA, CDR3 protein. D genes are given only for firm matches. Size values are once, few and many counts, or a class for expanded clones, and some rows have none.

.,TRBV29-1,TRBJ2-2,TRBD2,TGCAGCGCCACTGAGGGGCGGGGGACCGGGGAGCTGTTTTTT,CSATEGRGTGELFF
.,TRBV6-1,TRBJ1-2,.,TGTGCCAGCAGCGAACCTGAACAGGGATGGTATGGCTACACCTTC,CASSEPEQGWYGYTF
.,TRBV10-3,TRBJ2-1,.,TGTGCCATCGGGGTGGTTGAGGGACATGAGCAGTTCTTC,CAIGVVEGHEQFF
.,TRBV4-2,TRBJ1-1,.,TGTGCCAGCAGCCAAGAGACACCGGAGGATGAAGCTTTCTTT,CASSQETPEDEAFF
.,TRBV4-1,TRBJ2-7,TRBD2,TGCGCCAGCAGCCCGGGAGCGGGGGTCTACGAGCAGTACTTC,CASSPGAGVYEQYF
.,TRBV27,TRBJ2-1,TRBD2,TGTGCCAGCAGTTTAGTCGGGGGCCCGGGACTAGCGGGACGGAATGAGCAGTTCTTC,CASSLVGGPGLAGRNEQFF
.,TRBV4-3,TRBJ2-7,TRBD1,TGCGCCAGCAGCCAACTCCTGGGACAGGGGGCTTCCCCCTCCTACGAGCAGTACTTC,CASSQLLGQGASPSYEQYF
large,TRBV6-8,TRBJ2-4,.,TGTGCCAGCAGATCTACGAGAATGGCGAACATTCAGTACTTC,CASRSTRMANIQYF
.,TRBV15,TRBJ2-2,.,TGTGCCACCGAAGGGGTTTTGAACACCGGGGAGCTGTTTTTT,CATEGVLNTGELFF
.,TRBV21-1,TRBJ1-2,.,TGTGCCAGCAGCAATTTCGGGGCCTTTGGAAACACCAACTATGGCTACACCTTC,CASSNFGAFGNTNYGYTF
once,TRBV4-3,TRBJ2-5,.,TGCGCCAGCAGCCAAGGGTTGCGGACAATAAAAGAGACCCAGTACTTC,CASSQGLRTIKETQYF
once,TRBV7-9,TRBJ1-1,.,TGTGCCAGCAACCTCGGGGGTACTGAAGCTTTCTTT,CASNLGGTEAFF
.,TRBV6-6,TRBJ1-3,.,TGTGCCACCAGCGGGGACACAAGATCTGGAAACACCATATATTTT,CATSGDTRSGNTIYF
.,TRBV5-5,TRBJ2-1,TRBD1,TGTGCCAGCAGCTTCTCCGGGACAGGCGGCGAGCAGTTCTTC,CASSFSGTGGEQFF
.,TRBV7-9,TRBJ2-7,.,TGTGCCAGCAGCTTAGGGGTTTACGAGCAGTACTTC,CASSLGVYEQYF